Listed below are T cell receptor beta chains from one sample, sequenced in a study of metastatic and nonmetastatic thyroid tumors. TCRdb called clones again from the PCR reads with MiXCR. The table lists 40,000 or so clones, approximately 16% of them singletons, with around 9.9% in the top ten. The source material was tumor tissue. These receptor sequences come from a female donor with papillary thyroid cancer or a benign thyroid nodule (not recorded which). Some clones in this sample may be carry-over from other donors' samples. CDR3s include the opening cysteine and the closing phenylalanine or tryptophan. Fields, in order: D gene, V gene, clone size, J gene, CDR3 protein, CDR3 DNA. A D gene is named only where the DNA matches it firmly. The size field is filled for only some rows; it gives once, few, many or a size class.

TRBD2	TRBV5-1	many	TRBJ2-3	CASSLGTSGFTDTQYF	TGCGCCAGCAGCTTGGGGACTAGCGGGTTCACAGATACGCAGTATTTT
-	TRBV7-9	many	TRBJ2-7	CASSFDRYSYEQYF	TGTGCCAGCAGCTTTGACAGGTACTCCTACGAGCAGTACTTC
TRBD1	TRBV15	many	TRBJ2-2	CATSRDLGQIGTGELFF	TGTGCCACCAGCAGAGACCTGGGACAGATAGGCACCGGGGAGCTGTTTTTT
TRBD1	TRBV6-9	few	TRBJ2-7	CASSGTGGGYEQYF	TGTGCCAGCAGTGGGACAGGGGGGGGATACGAGCAGTACTTC
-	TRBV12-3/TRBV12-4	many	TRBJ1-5	CASSSGDNQPQHF	TGTGCCAGCAGTTCAGGGGACAATCAGCCCCAGCATTTT
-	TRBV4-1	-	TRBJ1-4	CAICPPQANEKLFF	TGCGCCATCTGCCCCCCGCAGGCTAATGAAAAACTGTTTTTT
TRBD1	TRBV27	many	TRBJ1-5	CASSSGTGTSNQPQHF	TGTGCCAGCAGTTCTGGGACAGGGACGAGCAATCAGCCCCAGCATTTT
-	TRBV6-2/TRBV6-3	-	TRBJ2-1	CASSYSGITMKFF	TGTGCCAGCAGTTACTCGGGAATAACTATGAAGTTCTTC
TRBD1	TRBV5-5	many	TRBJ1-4	CASSWGQGIREKLFF	TGTGCCAGCAGCTGGGGACAGGGAATTCGTGAAAAACTGTTTTTT
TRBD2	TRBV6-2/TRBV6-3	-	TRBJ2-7	CASRLAVLSSYEQYF	TGTGCCAGCCGACTAGCTGTGTTAAGCTCCTACGAGCAGTACTTC
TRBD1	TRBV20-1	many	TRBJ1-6	CSAVGQVNSPLHF	TGCAGTGCTGTGGGACAGGTGAATTCACCCCTCCACTTT
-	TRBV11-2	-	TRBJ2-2	CASRQRIGTGELFF	TGTGCCAGCAGGCAACGGATCGGGACCGGGGAGCTGTTTTTT
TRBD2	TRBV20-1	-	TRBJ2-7	CRASGTGEQYF	TGCAGGGCTAGCGGGACGGGTGAGCAGTACTTC
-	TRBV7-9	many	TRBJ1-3	CASRLSGNTIYF	TGTGCCAGCAGACTCTCTGGAAACACCATATATTTT
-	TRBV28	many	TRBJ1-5	CASSLDFQPQHF	TGTGCCAGCAGTTTGGATTTCCAGCCCCAGCATTTT
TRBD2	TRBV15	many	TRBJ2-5	CATSTGNSGRETQYF	TGTGCCACCAGCACAGGTAATAGCGGGAGAGAGACCCAGTACTTC
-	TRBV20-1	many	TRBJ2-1	CSAHRDLPYNEQFF	TGCAGTGCGCATCGGGATCTCCCCTACAATGAGCAGTTCTTC
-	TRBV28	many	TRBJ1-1	CASRETDSATEAFF	TGTGCCAGCAGAGAGACCGATTCGGCCACTGAAGCTTTCTTT
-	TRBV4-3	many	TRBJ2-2	CASRVVGGRPGELFF	TGCGCCAGCAGAGTTGTTGGGGGCCGTCCCGGGGAGCTGTTTTTT
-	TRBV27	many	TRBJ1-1	CASSLSRQDTEAFF	TGTGCCAGCAGTTTATCCCGACAGGACACTGAAGCTTTCTTT
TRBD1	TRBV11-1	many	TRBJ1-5	CASSLSATGSGQPQHF	TGTGCCAGCAGCTTAAGCGCGACAGGGTCGGGTCAGCCCCAGCATTTT
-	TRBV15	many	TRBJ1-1	CATSRDQGSTEAFF	TGTGCCACCAGCAGAGATCAGGGGAGCACTGAAGCTTTCTTT
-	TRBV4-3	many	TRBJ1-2	CASSQDRGGLVYGYTF	TGCGCCAGCAGCCAAGATCGGGGGGGGCTTGTCTATGGCTACACCTTC
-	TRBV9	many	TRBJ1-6	CASASVLGSPLHF	TGTGCCAGCGCCTCGGTCCTAGGGTCACCCCTCCACTTT
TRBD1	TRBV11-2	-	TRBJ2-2	CASSLNRGNTGELFF	TGTGCCAGCAGCTTGAACAGGGGTAACACCGGGGAGCTGTTTTTT
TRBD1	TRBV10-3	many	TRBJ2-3	CAIREPGQSTDTQYF	TGTGCCATCAGGGAACCGGGACAGAGCACAGATACGCAGTATTTT
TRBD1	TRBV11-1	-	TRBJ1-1	CASSPIYRGTEAFF	TGTGCCAGCAGCCCCATTTACAGGGGAACTGAAGCTTTCTTT
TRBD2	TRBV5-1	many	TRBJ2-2	CASSRTSGSSGGELFF	TGCGCCAGCAGCCGGACTAGCGGGAGTAGCGGCGGGGAGCTGTTTTTT
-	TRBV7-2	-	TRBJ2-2	CASIPLATCTGELFF	TGTGCCAGCATCCCGCTAGCGACCTGCACCGGGGAGCTGTTTTTT
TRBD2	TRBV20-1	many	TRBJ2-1	CSAYSGRAPRSFF	TGCAGTGCTTATAGCGGGAGGGCCCCGCGTTCGTTCTTC
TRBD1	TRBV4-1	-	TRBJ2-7	CASSPGQGAGAYEQYF	TGCGCCAGCAGCCCGGGACAGGGGGCAGGGGCCTACGAGCAGTACTTC
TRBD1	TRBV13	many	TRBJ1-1	CASSLGGTGLVTEAFF	TGTGCCAGCAGCTTAGGAGGGACAGGGCTAGTCACTGAAGCTTTCTTT
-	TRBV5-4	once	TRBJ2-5	CASSLVGREETQYF	TGTGCCAGCAGCTTGGTTGGCAGGGAAGAGACCCAGTACTTC
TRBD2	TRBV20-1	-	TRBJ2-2	CSARRVAGGPGTGELVF	TGCAGTGCTAGGAGGGTAGCGGGAGGGCCTGGAACCGGGGAGCTGGTTTTT
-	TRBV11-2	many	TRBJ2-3	CASSYGTSITDTQYF	TGTGCCAGCAGCTATGGGACTTCGATCACAGATACGCAGTATTTT
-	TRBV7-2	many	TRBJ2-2	CASSFRNTGELFF	TGTGCCAGCAGCTTTCGAAACACCGGGGAGCTGTTTTTT
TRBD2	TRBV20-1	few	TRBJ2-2	CSARMAGVRTGEPFF	TGCAGTGCTAGGATGGCGGGAGTCCGAACCGGGGAGCCGTTTTTT
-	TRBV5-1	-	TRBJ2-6	CASSPRGTVASRANVLTF	TGCGCCAGCAGCCCACGCGGGACAGTGGCCTCTCGGGCCAACGTCCTGACTTTC
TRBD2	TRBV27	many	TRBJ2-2	CASSPIAGVVQKTGELFF	TGTGCCAGCAGCCCCATAGCGGGAGTGGTGCAGAAGACCGGGGAGCTGTTTTTT
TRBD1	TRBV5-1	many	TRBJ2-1	CASSLVIGGGFNEQFF	TGCGCCAGCAGCTTGGTAATAGGGGGCGGGTTTAATGAGCAGTTCTTC